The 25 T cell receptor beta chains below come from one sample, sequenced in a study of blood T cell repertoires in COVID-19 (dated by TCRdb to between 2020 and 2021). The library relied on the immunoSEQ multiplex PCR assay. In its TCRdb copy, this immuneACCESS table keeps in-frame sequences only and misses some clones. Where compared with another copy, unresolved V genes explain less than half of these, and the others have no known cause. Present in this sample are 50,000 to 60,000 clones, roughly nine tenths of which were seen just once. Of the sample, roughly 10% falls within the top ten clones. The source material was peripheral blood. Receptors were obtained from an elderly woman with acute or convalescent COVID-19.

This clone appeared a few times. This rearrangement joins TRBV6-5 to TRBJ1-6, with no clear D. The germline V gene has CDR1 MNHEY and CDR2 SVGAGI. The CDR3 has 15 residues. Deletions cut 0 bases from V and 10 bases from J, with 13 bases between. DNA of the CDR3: TGTGCCAGCAGTTACTCCCCGGGGTTCGGGTCACCCCTCCACTTT. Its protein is CASSYSPGFGSPLHF.

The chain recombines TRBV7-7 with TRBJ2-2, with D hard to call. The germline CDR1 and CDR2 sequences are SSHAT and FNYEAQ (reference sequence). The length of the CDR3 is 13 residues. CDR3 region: CASGDRETGELFF. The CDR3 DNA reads TGTGCTTCGGGTGACCGTGAAACCGGGGAGCTGTTTTTT.

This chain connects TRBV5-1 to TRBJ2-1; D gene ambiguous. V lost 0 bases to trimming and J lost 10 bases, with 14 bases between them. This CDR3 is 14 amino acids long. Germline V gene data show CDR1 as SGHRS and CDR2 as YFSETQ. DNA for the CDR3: TGCGCCAGCAGCTTGGCCGTAGACTTAACGGAGCAGTTCTTC. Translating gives CASSLAVDLTEQFF.

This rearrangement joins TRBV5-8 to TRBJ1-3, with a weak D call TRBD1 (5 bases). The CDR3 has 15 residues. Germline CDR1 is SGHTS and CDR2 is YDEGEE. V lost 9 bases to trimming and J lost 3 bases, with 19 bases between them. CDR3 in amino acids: CATGGTRDRGNTIYF. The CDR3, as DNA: TGTGCCACGGGGGGGACGAGGGATCGTGGAAACACCATATATTTT. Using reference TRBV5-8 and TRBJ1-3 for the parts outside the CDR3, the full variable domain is EAGVTQSPTHLIKTRGQQATLRCSPISGHTSVYWYQQALGLGLQFLLWYDEGEERNRGNFPPRFSGRQFPNYSSELNVNALELEDSALYLCATGGTRDRGNTIYFGEGSWLTVV.

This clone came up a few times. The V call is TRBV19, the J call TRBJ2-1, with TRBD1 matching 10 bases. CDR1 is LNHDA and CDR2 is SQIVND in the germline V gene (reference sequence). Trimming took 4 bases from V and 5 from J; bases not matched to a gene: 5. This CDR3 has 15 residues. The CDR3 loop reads CASSSDRGRHNEQFF. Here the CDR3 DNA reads TGTGCCAGTAGTAGCGACAGGGGGCGGCACAATGAGCAGTTCTTC.

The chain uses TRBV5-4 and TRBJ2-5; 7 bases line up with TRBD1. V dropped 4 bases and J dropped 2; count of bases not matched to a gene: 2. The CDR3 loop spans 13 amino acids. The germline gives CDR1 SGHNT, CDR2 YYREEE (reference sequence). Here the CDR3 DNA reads TGTGCCAGCAGCCGGGACAGACAAGAGACCCAGTACTTC. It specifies CASSRDRQETQYF.

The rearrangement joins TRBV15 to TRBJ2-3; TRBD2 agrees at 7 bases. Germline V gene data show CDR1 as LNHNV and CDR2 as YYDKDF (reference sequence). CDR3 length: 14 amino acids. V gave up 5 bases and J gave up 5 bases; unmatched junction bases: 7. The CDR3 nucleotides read TGTGCCACCAGCTCTCGGGTAGCGGGAGATACGCAGTATTTT. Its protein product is CATSSRVAGDTQYF. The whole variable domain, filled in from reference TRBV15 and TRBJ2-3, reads DAMVIQNPRYQVTQFGKPVTLSCSQTLNHNVMYWYQQKSSQAPKLLFHYYDKDFNNEADTPDNFQSRRPNTSFCFLDIRSPGLGDTAMYLCATSSRVAGDTQYFGPGTRLTVL.

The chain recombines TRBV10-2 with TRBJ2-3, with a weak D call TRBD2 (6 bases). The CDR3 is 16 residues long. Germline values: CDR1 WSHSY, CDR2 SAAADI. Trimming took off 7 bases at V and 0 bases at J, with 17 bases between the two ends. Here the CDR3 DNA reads TGCGCCAGCACCGAACGGGAGAGCCCTAGCACAGATACGCAGTATTTT. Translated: CASTERESPSTDTQYF.

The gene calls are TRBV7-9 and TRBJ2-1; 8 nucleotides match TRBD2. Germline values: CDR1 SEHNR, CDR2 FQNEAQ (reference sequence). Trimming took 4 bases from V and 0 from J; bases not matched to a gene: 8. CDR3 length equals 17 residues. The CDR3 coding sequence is TGTGCCAGCAGCTCGGCCTGGGCGGGAGGCTCCTACAATGAGCAGTTCTTC. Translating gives CASSSAWAGGSYNEQFF.

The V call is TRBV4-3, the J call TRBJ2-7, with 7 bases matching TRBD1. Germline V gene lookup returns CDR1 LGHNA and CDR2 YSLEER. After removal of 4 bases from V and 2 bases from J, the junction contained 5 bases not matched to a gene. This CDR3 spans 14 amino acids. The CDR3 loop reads CASSLSTGPYEQYF. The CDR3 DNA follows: TGCGCCAGCAGCCTCTCGACAGGGCCCTACGAGCAGTACTTC.

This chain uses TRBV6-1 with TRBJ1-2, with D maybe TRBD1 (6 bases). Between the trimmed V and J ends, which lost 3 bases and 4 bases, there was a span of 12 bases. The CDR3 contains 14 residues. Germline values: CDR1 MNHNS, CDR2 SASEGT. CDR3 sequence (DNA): TGTGCCAGCAGTGAGGGGGGGCGTGGCTATGGCTACACCTTC. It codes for CASSEGGRGYGYTF.

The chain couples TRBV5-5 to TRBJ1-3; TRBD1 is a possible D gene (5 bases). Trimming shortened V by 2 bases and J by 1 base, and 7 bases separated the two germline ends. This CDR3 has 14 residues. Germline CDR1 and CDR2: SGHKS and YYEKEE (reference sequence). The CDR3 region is CASSLGASGNTIYF. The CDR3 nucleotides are TGTGCCAGCAGCTTAGGGGCATCTGGAAACACCATATATTTT.

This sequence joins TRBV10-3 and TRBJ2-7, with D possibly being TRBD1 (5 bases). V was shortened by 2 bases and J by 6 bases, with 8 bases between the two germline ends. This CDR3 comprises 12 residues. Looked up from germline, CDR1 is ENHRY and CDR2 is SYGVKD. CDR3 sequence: CAISEQGSEQYF. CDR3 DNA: TGTGCCATCAGTGAGCAGGGTAGCGAGCAGTACTTC.

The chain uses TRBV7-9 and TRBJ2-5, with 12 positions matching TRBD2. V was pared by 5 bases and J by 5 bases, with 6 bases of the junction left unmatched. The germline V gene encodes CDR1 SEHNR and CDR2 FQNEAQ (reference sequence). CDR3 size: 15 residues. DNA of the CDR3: TGTGCCAGCAGCGTCGGACTAGCGGGAACGGAGACCCAGTACTTC. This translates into CASSVGLAGTETQYF.

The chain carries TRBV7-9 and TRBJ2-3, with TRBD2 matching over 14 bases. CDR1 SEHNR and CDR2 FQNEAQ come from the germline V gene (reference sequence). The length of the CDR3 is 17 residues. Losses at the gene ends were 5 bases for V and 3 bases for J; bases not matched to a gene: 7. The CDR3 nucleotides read TGTGCCAGCAGCGGGACTAGCGGGAGCCGGAGTACAGATACGCAGTATTTT. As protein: CASSGTSGSRSTDTQYF. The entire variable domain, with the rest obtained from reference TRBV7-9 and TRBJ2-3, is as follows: DTGVSQNPRHKITKRGQNVTFRCDPISEHNRLYWYRQTLGQGPEFLTYFQNEAQLEKSRLLSDRFSAERPKGSFSTLEIQRTEQGDSAMYLCASSGTSGSRSTDTQYFGPGTRLTVL.

The CDR3 sequence: CASSLRLAAHNEQFF. The CDR3 nucleotides read TGTGCCAGCAGCTTAAGGCTAGCGGCTCACAATGAGCAGTTCTTC. This chain connects TRBV7-9 to TRBJ2-1; 7 positions match TRBD2. CDR3 size: 15 residues. J lost 5 bases, V lost 2 bases, and 6 bases had no gene match. Germline V gene lookup returns CDR1 SEHNR and CDR2 FQNEAQ (reference sequence).

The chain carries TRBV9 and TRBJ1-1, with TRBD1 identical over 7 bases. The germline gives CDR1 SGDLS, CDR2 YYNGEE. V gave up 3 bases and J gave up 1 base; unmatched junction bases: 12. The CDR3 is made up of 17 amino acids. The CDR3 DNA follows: TGTGCCAGCAGCGATGAAGGTTGGGGGACAGAGAACACTGAAGCTTTCTTT. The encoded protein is CASSDEGWGTENTEAFF.

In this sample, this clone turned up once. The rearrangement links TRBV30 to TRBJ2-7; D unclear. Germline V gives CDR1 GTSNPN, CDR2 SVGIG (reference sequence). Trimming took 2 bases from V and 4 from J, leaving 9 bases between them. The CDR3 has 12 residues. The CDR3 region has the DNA TGTGCCTGGAGTTCACACGGGTACGAGCAGTACTTC. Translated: CAWSSHGYEQYF.

CDR3 sequence: CASSGGASQYF. DNA for the CDR3: TGCGCCAGCAGCGGCGGGGCGTCGCAGTACTTC. The V call is TRBV5-1, the J call TRBJ2-7, with D tentatively TRBD2 (6 bases). V shed 4 bases and J shed 9 bases, with 11 bases lying between them. The length of the CDR3 is 11 residues. Germline CDR1 is SGHRS and CDR2 is YFSETQ.

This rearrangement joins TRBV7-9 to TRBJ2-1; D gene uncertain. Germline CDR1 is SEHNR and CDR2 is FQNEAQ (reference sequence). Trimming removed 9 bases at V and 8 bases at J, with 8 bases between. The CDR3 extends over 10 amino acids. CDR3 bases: TGTGCCAGACCGGCGGATGAGCAGTTCTTC. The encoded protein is CARPADEQFF.

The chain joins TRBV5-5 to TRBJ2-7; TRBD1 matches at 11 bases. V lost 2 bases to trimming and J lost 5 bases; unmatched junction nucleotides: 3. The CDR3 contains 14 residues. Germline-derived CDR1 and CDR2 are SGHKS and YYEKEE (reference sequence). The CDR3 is CASSLGTGGHEQYF. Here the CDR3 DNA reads TGTGCCAGCAGCTTAGGGACAGGGGGTCACGAGCAGTACTTC.

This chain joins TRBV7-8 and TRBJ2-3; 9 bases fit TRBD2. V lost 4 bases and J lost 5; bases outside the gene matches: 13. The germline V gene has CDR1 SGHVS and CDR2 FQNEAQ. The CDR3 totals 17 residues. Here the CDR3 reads CASSSPIGREGQDTQYF. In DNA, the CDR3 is TGTGCCAGCAGCTCCCCCATTGGGCGGGAGGGCCAAGATACGCAGTATTTT.

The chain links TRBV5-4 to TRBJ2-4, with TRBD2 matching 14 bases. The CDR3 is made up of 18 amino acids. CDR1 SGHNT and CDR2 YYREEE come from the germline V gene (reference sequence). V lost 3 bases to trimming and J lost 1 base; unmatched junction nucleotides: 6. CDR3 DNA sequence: TGTGCCAGCAGCTGGGGACTAGCGGGAGCTCTCGCCAAAAACATTCAGTACTTC. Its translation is CASSWGLAGALAKNIQYF.

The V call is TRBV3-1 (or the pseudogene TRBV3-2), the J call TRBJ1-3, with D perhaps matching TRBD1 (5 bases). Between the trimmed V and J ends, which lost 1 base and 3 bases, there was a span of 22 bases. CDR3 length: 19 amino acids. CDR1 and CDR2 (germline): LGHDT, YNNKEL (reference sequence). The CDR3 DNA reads TGTGCCAGCAGCCAAGTCTCGGGGGGGAGGATCCTATATGGAAACACCATATATTTT. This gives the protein CASSQVSGGRILYGNTIYF.

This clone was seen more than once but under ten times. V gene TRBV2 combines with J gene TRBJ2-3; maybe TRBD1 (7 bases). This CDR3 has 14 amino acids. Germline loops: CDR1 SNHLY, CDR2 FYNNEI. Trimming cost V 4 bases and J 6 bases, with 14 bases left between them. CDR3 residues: CASSVVRGRDTQYF. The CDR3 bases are TGTGCCAGCAGTGTCGTCAGGGGGAGGGATACGCAGTATTTT.